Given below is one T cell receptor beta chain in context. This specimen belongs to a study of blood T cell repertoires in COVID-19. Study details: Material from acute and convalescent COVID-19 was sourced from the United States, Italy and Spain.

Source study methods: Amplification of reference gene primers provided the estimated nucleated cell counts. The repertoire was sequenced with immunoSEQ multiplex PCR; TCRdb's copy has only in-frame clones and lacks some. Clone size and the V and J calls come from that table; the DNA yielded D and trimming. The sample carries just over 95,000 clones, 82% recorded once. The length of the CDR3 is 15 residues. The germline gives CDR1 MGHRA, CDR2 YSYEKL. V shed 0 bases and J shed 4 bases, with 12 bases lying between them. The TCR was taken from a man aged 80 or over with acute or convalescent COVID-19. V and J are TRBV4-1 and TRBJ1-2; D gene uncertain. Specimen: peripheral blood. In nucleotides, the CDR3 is TGCGCCAGCAGCCAAGAAAGCAGGAATACCTATGGCTACACCTTC. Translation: CASSQESRNTYGYTF.